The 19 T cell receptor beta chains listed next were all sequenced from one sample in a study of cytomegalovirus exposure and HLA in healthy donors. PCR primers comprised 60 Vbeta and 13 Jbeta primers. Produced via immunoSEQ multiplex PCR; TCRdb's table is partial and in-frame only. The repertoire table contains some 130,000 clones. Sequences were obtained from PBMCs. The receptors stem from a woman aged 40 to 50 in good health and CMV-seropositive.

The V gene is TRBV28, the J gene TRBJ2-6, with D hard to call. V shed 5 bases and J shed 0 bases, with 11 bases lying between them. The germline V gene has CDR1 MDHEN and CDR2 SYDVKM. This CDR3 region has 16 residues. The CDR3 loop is CASSGQVSSGANVLTF. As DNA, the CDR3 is TGTGCCAGCAGTGGCCAGGTTTCCTCTGGGGCCAACGTCCTGACTTTC.

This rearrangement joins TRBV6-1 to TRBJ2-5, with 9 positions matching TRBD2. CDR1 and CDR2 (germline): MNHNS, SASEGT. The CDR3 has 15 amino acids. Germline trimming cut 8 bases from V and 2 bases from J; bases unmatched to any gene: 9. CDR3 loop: CASGTSLEQQETQYF. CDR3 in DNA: TGTGCCAGCGGGACTAGCCTAGAACAACAAGAGACCCAGTACTTC.

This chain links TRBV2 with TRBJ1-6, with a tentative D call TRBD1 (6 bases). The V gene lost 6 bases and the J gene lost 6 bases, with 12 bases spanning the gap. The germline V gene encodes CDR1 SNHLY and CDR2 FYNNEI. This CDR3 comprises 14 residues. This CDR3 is CASRGTGPNSPLHF. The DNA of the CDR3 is TGTGCCAGCAGGGGAACAGGGCCTAATTCACCCCTCCACTTT.

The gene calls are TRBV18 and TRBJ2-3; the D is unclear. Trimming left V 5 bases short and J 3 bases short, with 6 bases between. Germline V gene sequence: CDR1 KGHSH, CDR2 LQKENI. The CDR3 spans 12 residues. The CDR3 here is CASSSRTDTQYF. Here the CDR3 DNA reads TGTGCCAGCTCATCCAGAACAGATACGCAGTATTTT.

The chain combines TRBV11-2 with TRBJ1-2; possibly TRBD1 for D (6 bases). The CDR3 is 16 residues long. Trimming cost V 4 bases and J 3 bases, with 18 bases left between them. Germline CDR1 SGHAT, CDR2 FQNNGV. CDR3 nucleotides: TGTGCCAGCAGCTCTCCCCGTGGCAGGGGCGACTATGGCTACACCTTC. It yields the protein CASSSPRGRGDYGYTF.

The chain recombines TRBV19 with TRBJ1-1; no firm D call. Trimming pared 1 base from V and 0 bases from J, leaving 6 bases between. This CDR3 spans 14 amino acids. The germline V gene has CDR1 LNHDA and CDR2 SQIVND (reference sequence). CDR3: CASSIVTMNTEAFF. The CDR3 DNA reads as TGTGCCAGTAGTATAGTCACAATGAACACTGAAGCTTTCTTT.

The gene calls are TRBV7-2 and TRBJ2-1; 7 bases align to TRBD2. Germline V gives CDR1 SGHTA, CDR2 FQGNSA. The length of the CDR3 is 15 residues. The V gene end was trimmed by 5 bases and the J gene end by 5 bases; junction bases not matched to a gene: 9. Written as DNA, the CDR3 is TGTGCCAGCAGCCTCTGGCGGGAGCACCACAATGAGCAGTTCTTC. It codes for CASSLWREHHNEQFF. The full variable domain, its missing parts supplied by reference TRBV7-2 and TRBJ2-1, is GAGVSQSPSNKVTEKGKDVELRCDPISGHTALYWYRQSLGQGLEFLIYFQGNSAPDKSGLPSDRFSAERTGGSVSTLTIQRTQQEDSAVYLCASSLWREHHNEQFFGPGTRLTVL.

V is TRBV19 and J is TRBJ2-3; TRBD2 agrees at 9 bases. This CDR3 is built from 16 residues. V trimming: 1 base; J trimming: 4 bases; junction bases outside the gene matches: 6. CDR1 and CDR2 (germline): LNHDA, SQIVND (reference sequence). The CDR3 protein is CASSIGGRASADTQYF. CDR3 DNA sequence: TGTGCCAGTAGTATAGGCGGGAGGGCCTCCGCAGATACGCAGTATTTT.

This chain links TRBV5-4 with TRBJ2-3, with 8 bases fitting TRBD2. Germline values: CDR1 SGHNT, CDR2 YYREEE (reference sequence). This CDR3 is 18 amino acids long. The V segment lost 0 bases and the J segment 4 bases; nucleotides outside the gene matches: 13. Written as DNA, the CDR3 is TGTGCCAGCAGCTTGGAGCCTTTTCGCGGGAGGAGGGCAGATACGCAGTATTTT. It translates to CASSLEPFRGRRADTQYF.

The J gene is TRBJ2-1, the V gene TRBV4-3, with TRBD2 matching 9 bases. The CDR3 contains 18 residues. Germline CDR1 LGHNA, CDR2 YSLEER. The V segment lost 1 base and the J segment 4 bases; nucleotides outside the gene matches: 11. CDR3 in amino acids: CASSQVLAGLALYNEQFF. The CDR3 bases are TGCGCCAGCAGCCAAGTTCTAGCAGGACTAGCGCTATACAATGAGCAGTTCTTC.

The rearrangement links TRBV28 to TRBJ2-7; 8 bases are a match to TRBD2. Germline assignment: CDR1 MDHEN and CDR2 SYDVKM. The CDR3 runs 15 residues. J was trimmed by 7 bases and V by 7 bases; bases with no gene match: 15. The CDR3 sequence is CASTRGTRAVREQYF. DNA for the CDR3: TGTGCCAGCACCCGAGGGACTAGAGCCGTACGAGAGCAGTACTTC. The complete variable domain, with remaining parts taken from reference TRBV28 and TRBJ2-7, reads DVKVTQSSRYLVKRTGEKVFLECVQDMDHENMFWYRQDPGLGLRLIYFSYDVKMKEKGDIPEGYSVSREKKERFSLILESASTNQTSMYLCASTRGTRAVREQYFGPGTRLTVT.

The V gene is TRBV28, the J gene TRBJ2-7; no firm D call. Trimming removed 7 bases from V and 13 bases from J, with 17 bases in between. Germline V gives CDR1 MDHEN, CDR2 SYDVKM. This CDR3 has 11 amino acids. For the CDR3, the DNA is TGTGCCAGCACCTCATTAGGAACAGCTTACTTC. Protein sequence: CASTSLGTAYF.

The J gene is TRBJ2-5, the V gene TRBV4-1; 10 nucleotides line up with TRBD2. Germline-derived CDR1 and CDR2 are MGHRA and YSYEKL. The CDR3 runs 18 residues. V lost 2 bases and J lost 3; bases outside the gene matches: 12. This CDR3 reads CASSQWELAGWEEETQYF. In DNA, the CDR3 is TGCGCCAGCAGCCAATGGGAACTAGCGGGATGGGAAGAAGAGACCCAGTACTTC.

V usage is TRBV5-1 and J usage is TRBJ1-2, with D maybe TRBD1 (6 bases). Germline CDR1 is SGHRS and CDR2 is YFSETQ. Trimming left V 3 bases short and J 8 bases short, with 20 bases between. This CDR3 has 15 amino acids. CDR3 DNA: TGCGCCAGCAGCTCCCTCCTGACAGGCCTCGAGGGCTACACCTTC. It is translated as CASSSLLTGLEGYTF.

The DNA of the CDR3 is TGTGCCAGCAGCTGGTGGACTAGCGGGAACACCGGGGAGCTGTTTTTT. Translating gives CASSWWTSGNTGELFF. This sequence joins TRBV13 and TRBJ2-2; 10 nucleotides align to TRBD2. V shed 4 bases, J shed 1 base, and the junction held 3 bases outside the gene matches. CDR3 length: 16 amino acids. Germline V gives CDR1 PRHDT, CDR2 FYEKMQ (reference sequence).

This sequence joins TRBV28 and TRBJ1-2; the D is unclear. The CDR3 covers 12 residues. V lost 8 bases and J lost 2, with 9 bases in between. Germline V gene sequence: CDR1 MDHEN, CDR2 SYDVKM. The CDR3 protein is CASLIQNYGYTF. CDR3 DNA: TGTGCCAGCTTGATACAGAACTATGGCTACACCTTC.

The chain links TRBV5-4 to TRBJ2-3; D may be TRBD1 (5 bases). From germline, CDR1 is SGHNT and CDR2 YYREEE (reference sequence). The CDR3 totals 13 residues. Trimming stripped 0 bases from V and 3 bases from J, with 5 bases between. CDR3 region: CASSLGQTDTQYF. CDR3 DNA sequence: TGTGCCAGCAGCTTGGGACAGACAGATACGCAGTATTTT. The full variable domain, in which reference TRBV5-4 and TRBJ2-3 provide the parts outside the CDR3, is ETGVTQSPTHLIKTRGQQVTLRCSSQSGHNTVSWYQQALGQGPQFIFQYYREEENGRGNFPPRFSGLQFPNYSSELNVNALELDDSALYLCASSLGQTDTQYFGPGTRLTVL.

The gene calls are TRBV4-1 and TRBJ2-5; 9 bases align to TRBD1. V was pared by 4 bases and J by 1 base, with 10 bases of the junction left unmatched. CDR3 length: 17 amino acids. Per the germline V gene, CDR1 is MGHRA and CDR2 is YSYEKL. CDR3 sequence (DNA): TGCGCCAGCAGCCCACGGATTGGGGACAGGGCCCAAGAGACCCAGTACTTC. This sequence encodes CASSPRIGDRAQETQYF.

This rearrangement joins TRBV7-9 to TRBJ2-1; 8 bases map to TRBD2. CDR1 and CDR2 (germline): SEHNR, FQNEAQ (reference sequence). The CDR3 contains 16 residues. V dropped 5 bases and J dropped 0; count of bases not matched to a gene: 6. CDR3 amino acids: CASSGFSGISYNEQFF. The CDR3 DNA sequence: TGTGCCAGCAGCGGCTTTAGCGGGATCTCCTACAATGAGCAGTTCTTC.